This T cell receptor (beta chain) was retrieved from a study of blood T cells in healthy people across ages. Study-wide results and limits: TCR beta diversity correlated strongly with naive T cell percentage. In long-lived donors, naive CD4+ cell counts and diversity exceeded those of aged donors.

Healthy Russian Caucasian donors spanned ages about 6 to 100 years. This CDR3 has 14 amino acids. From germline, CDR1 is DFQATT and CDR2 SNEGSKA (reference sequence). With V trimmed by 3 bases and J by 3 bases, 8 bases remained unmatched. Alongside a J-beta primer mix, a sample-barcoded 5' primer served in a second PCR lasting about 7 to 11 cycles. Each of the cDNA molecules was tagged by a template-switch adaptor with 12 random nucleotides. TCRdb re-called the 5' RACE reads with MiXCR, one entry per CDR3 protein. The top ten hold less than 9.5% of the sample, which has some 1.5 million distinct CDR3 sequences, 28% seen once. This clonotype turned up a few times. Its antigen remains unidentified.

The material sequenced was blood. This receptor was obtained from a woman between 25 and 40 years old in good health. The rearrangement uses TRBV20-1 and TRBJ2-7; 7 nucleotides align to TRBD1. CDR3 amino acids: CSARSGQRFYEQYF. In DNA form, the CDR3 reads TGCAGTGCTAGGTCGGGACAGCGATTCTACGAGCAGTACTTC.